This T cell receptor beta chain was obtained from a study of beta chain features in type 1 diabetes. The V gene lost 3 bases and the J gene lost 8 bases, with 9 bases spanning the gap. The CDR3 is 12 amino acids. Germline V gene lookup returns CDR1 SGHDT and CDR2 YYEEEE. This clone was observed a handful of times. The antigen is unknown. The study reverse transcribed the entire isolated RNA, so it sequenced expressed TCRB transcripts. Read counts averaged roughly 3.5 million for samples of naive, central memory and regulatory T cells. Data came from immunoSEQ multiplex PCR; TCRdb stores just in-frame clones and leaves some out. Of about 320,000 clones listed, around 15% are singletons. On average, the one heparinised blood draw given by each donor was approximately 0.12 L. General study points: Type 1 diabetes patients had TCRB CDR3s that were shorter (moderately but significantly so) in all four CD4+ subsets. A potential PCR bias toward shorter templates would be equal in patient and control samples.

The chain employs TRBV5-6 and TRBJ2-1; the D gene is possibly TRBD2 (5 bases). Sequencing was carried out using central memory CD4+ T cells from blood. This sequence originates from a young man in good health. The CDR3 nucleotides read TGTGCCAGCAGCTCCCCTAGCCATGAGCAGTTCTTC. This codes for CASSSPSHEQFF.